These 5 T cell receptor beta chains originate from one sample sequenced in a study of Ad26.COV2.S vaccination and SARS-CoV-2 variants (dated by TCRdb to the early 2020s). Taken with the paper, the label for treatment or condition translates to: some 20 received Ad26.COV2.S at low or high dose, single or two shots; several received placebo; per-sample allocation not given. Repertoires of vaccine and placebo recipients were sequenced from samples collected on day 63 after the first injection. The library was obtained by the immunoSEQ multiplex PCR assay. Imported from immuneACCESS, the table was reduced by TCRdb to in-frame sequences with V and J called. These copies leave out some clones; in studies compared against another copy, an unresolved V gene accounts for under half, and the cause of the remainder is not known. The sample includes about 400,000 clones, with 83% observed a single time. Roughly 7.4% of the sample comes from the top ten.

The sequencing here drew on peripheral blood, taken in a trial of Ad26.COV2.S vaccine versus placebo. The receptor set was obtained from a person between 18 and 59 years old who received the Ad26.COV2.S COVID-19 vaccine or a placebo.

About this clone itself: A much larger clone is a single base away; this may be a read error. Other DNA sequences within the sample encode an identical CDR3. The chain joins TRBV13 to TRBJ1-5, with a possible D match to TRBD1 (6 bases). The CDR3 contains 17 residues. Germline CDR1 reads PRHDT; CDR2 reads FYEKMQ (reference sequence). CDR3 residues: CASSSTGEGGSNQPQHF. CDR3 sequence (DNA): TGCGCCAGCAGCTCTACCGGGGAGGGGGGGAGCAATCAGCCCCAGCATTTT.

The gene calls are TRBV28 and TRBJ1-2; unclear D gene. The length of the CDR3 is 13 residues. CDR1 MDHEN and CDR2 SYDVKM come from the germline V gene. V lost 2 bases and J 8 bases, leaving 12 bases between the germline ends. CDR3 protein: CASSLRAVRGYTF. In DNA, the CDR3 is TGTGCCAGCAGTTTAAGGGCCGTCCGGGGCTACACCTTC.

V is TRBV19 and J is TRBJ1-2; weak D call: TRBD1 (5 bases). Trimming stripped 7 bases from V and 7 bases from J, with 16 bases between. The CDR3 is 13 residues long. The V gene's germline CDR1 is LNHDA and CDR2 SQIVND (reference sequence). The CDR3 region has the DNA TGTGCCAGTAAATGGCAGGGAGTTGGTGGCTACACCTTC. Its protein is CASKWQGVGGYTF.

The table lists this clone with a few counts. V is TRBV25-1 and J is TRBJ2-6; D is uncertain. There are 15 residues in the CDR3. The germline CDR1 and CDR2 sequences are MGHDK and SYGVNS. Deletions cut 6 bases from V and 1 base from J, with 10 bases between. The CDR3 region has the DNA TGTGCCAGCAGCTCGTTCCTGTCTGGGGCCAACGTCCTGACTTTC. It translates to CASSSFLSGANVLTF.

This chain links TRBV4-1 with TRBJ1-1; unclear D gene. Germline V gene lookup returns CDR1 MGHRA and CDR2 YSYEKL. V was pared by 3 bases and J by 4 bases, with 6 bases between. The CDR3 is made up of 12 amino acids. CDR3 sequence (DNA): TGCGCCAGCAGCCATTGGGGCACTGAAGCTTTCTTT. Translating gives CASSHWGTEAFF.